This T cell receptor beta chain was sequenced during a study of blood T cell repertoires in COVID-19. The wider study: Nucleic acid was either cDNA or gDNA, and it came from T cells, B-cell-depleted T cells, or PBMCs.

Trimming cost V 3 bases and J 0 bases, with 11 bases left between them. The CDR3 is 15 residues long. CDR1 is SGDLS, CDR2 YYNGEE, per germline. This table comes from immunoSEQ multiplex PCR, and its TCRdb copy is limited to in-frame clones, with some not included. The sample yields some 330,000 clones, approximately 89% seen once. Ages ranged from roughly 18 to 100 years, with residence in about 24 US areas. Participants' own reports of clinical history determined their cohort assignment. The clonotype comes from a man younger than 40 who had recovered from COVID-19. V and J are TRBV9 and TRBJ2-3; a possible D gene is TRBD1 (6 bases). Material: PBMCs or T cells enriched from blood (not recorded which). CDR3 nucleotide sequence: TGTGCCAGCAGCGGAAGAACAGGGAGCACAGATACGCAGTATTTT. This translates into CASSGRTGSTDTQYF.